This T cell receptor beta chain came from a study of OX40 agonist ivuxolimab in advanced cancers. About the study: It was ivuxolimab, an agonistic anti-OX40 (CD134) antibody, that patients were treated with. Study observations and caveats: Expanded peripheral T-cell antigen specificity went undetermined. CD8+ T cells were the subset that, on average, had more expanded clones than CD4+.

With baseline, cycle 4 day 1, and cycle 7 day 1 as timepoints, blood was sampled. Profiled with immunoSEQ multiplex PCR; TCRdb holds only in-frame clones, not every one. The sample consists of about 82,000 clones, over 65% of them appearing once. Germline V CDR1 and CDR2: SSHAT, FNYEAQ (reference sequence). This CDR3 region has 15 residues. About this clone: The target antigen is unknown. One junction end does not reproduce the germline sequence, and a read error may be involved.

Specimen: CD4+ or CD8+ T cells sorted from blood, collected in a trial of the OX40 agonist ivuxolimab. This receptor was obtained from an adult with an advanced solid tumor such as melanoma, head and neck, liver or kidney cancer. The V and J genes are TRBV7-7 and TRBJ2-5, with 9 positions matching TRBD2. The CDR3 sequence: CASSFLAGPGETQYF. CDR3 nucleotide sequence: TGTGCTAGCAGCTTCCTAGCGGGGCCTGGGGAGACCCAGTACTTC. The full variable domain, in which reference TRBV7-7 and TRBJ2-5 provide the parts outside the CDR3, is GAGVSQSPRYKVTKRGQDVTLRCDPISSHATLYWYQQALGQGPEFLTYFNYEAQPDKSGLPSDRFSAERPEGSISTLTIQRTEQRDSAMYRCASSFLAGPGETQYFGPGTRLLVL.